This T cell receptor beta chain was captured in a study of blood T cell repertoires in COVID-19. Study at large: Samples representing acute and convalescent COVID-19 were sourced from the United States, Italy and Spain. T cells, B-cell-depleted T cells, or PBMCs provided the cDNA or gDNA that served as material.

With 5 bases removed from V and 0 bases from J, the gap between germline ends came to 14 bases. This CDR3 is 16 amino acids long. Germline lookup yields CDR1 LNHDA and CDR2 SQIVND (reference sequence). As handled by the study authors: Estimation of nucleated cell counts relied on the amplification of reference gene primers. Here immunoSEQ multiplex PCR was the method, and the copy in TCRdb shows in-frame clones only, minus some. For V, J and clone size, that table is used; D and trimming come from the DNA. Here the sample spans 75,000 to 90,000 clones, roughly 89% being singletons. This clone has just one count.

The chain is built from TRBV19 and TRBJ1-3; tentatively, D is TRBD1 (6 bases). The source is a woman aged 45-65 years in a cohort sampled during active COVID-19. Input material: peripheral blood. CDR3 coding DNA: TGTGCCAGTAGTTATCCAAGGACAGCCTCTGGAAACACCATATATTTT. Its protein product is CASSYPRTASGNTIYF.